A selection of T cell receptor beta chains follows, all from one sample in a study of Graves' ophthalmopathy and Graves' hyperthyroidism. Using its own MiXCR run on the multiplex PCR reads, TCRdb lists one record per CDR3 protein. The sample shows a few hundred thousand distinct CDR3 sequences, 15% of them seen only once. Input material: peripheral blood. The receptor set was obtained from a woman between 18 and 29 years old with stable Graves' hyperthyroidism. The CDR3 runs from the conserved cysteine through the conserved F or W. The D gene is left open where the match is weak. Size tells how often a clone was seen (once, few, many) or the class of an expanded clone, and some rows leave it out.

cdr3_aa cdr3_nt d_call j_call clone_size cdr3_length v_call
CASRPGLNTGELFF TGTGCCAGCAGACCGGGACTTAACACCGGGGAGCTGTTTTTT - TRBJ2-2 many 14 TRBV12-3/TRBV12-4
CASSEAAAYSYEQYF TGTGCCAGCAGTGAAGCGGCGGCTTACTCCTACGAGCAGTACTTC - TRBJ2-7 many 15 TRBV6-1
CASSLAAMNTEAFF TGTGCCAGCAGTTTAGCGGCCATGAACACTGAAGCTTTCTTT - TRBJ1-1 many 14 TRBV12-3/TRBV12-4
CASSLSSRGQETQYF TGTGCCAGCAGTTTATCGAGCAGGGGTCAAGAGACCCAGTACTTC - TRBJ2-5 many 15 TRBV27
CASSPTGAGNTIYF TGTGCCAGCAGTCCCACGGGGGCAGGAAACACCATATATTTT - TRBJ1-3 many 14 TRBV6-1
CASSLAASFNQPQHF TGTGCCAGCAGTTTAGCGGCCAGTTTCAATCAGCCCCAGCATTTT - TRBJ1-5 many 15 TRBV12-3/TRBV12-4
CSVEGQGLGEQYF TGCAGCGTTGAAGGACAGGGCTTGGGCGAGCAGTACTTC TRBD1 TRBJ2-7 - 13 TRBV29-1
CASSQDEGIGYTF TGTGCCAGCAGCCAAGATGAGGGAATTGGCTACACCTTC - TRBJ1-2 many 13 TRBV3-1
CASSSSGGYGYTF TGTGCCAGCAGCTCGTCAGGGGGCTATGGCTACACCTTC TRBD1 TRBJ1-2 once 13 TRBV12-3/TRBV12-4
CASSLAGRYSNQPQHF TGTGCCAGCAGCTTAGCAGGGAGGTATAGCAATCAGCCCCAGCATTTT - TRBJ1-5 many 16 TRBV7-8
CATLGQGKSPLHF TGTGCCACCTTGGGACAGGGAAAATCACCCCTCCACTTT TRBD1 TRBJ1-6 many 13 TRBV2
CASSPAGLNEQYF TGCGCCAGCAGCCCCGCAGGTCTTAACGAGCAGTACTTC - TRBJ2-7 many 13 TRBV5-1
CASSLRGGLNTGELFF TGTGCCAGCAGTTTGCGCGGGGGGCTCAACACCGGGGAGCTGTTTTTT TRBD2 TRBJ2-2 many 16 TRBV12-3/TRBV12-4
CASSLVSGMNTEAFF TGTGCCAGCAGCTTAGTATCAGGGATGAACACTGAAGCTTTCTTT - TRBJ1-1 many 15 TRBV11-3
CASSELGTGYGYTF TGTGCCAGCAGTGAACTCGGGACAGGGTATGGCTACACCTTC TRBD1 TRBJ1-2 many 14 TRBV2
CASSLSSAIKETQYF TGTGCCAGCAGTTTATCATCCGCGATTAAAGAGACCCAGTACTTC - TRBJ2-5 many 15 TRBV27
CSARASGLYEQYF TGCAGTGCTAGGGCTAGCGGACTCTACGAGCAGTACTTC TRBD2 TRBJ2-7 few 13 TRBV20-1
CASKTTGGDLGSYNSPLHF TGTGCCAGCAAAACAACAGGGGGCGATCTGGGCTCCTATAATTCACCCCTCCACTTT TRBD1 TRBJ1-6 many 19 TRBV6-1
CASGSQGSTTEAFF TGTGCCAGCGGCTCACAGGGGTCGACCACTGAAGCTTTCTTT TRBD1 TRBJ1-1 many 14 TRBV28
CASSRNRVGYNSPLHF TGTGCCAGCAGCCGTAACAGGGTCGGGTATAATTCACCCCTCCACTTT - TRBJ1-6 - 16 TRBV28